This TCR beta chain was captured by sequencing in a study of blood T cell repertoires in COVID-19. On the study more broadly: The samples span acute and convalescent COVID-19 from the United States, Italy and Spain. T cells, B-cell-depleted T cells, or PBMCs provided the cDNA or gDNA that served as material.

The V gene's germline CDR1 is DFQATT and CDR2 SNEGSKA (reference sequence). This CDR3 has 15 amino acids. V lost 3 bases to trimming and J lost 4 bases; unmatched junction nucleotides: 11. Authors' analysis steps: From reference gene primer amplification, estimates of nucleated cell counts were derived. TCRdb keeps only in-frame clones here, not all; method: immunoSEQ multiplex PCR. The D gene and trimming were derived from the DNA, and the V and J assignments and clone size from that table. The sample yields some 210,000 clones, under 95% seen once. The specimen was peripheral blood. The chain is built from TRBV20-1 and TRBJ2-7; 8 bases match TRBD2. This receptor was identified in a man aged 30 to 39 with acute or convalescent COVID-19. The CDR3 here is CSASESGTSVYEQYF. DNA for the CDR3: TGCAGTGCTAGTGAGTCCGGGACTAGTGTTTACGAGCAGTACTTC.